This TCR beta chain was documented in a study of OX40 agonist ivuxolimab in advanced cancers. General notes on the study: The costimulatory receptor OX40 (CD134) was targeted by ivuxolimab, a fully human IgG2 agonistic monoclonal antibody. Intravenous ivuxolimab was administered to patients every 2 weeks at six dose levels: 0.01, 0.1, 0.3, 1.5, 3 and 10 mg/kg. Of the 50 or so patients in dose escalation, about 20 had hepatocellular carcinoma, some 15 had melanoma, 9 had renal cell carcinoma and 9 had head and neck cancer. In the dose-escalation cohort, more than 75% of patients were male, and the mean age was approximately 60 years, with a range of about 23 to 85. Patients were allowed to have had prior anti-PD-1, anti-PD-L1 or anti-CTLA-4 therapy, and approximately 40% of the dose-escalation patients had previously received checkpoint inhibitors. Partial responses were achieved by three dose-escalation patients, of whom one had hepatocellular carcinoma and two had cutaneous melanoma. The point of sequencing TCRbeta in the periphery was to test whether ivuxolimab changed TCR sequence diversity and drove clonal T-cell expansion. The paper describes the monotherapy dose-escalation part (N ≈ 49 patients) of the phase I trial of ivuxolimab. General study outcomes and caveats: In the 0.1-3.0 mg/kg groups, partial responders had among the lowest normalized peripheral clonal expansion, particularly in CD8+ T cells. Which antigens the clonally expanded peripheral T cells were specific for was not determined. Low levels of normalized T-cell clonal expansion were also seen in some patients who did not respond. After ivuxolimab, more expanded clones were found on average in CD8+ T cells than in CD4+ T cells. Clonal expansion of both CD4+ and CD8+ blood T cells was observed from baseline to week 6 at doses 0.1 to 3.0 mg/kg.

To sequence the TCRbeta CDR3 region, genomic DNA was isolated from the sorted cells. The immunoSEQ Assay was used to sequence the TCRbeta CDR3 regions. Sourced from immuneACCESS, this table was stored by TCRdb with only in-frame sequences that have V and J called. A share of the clones is absent; for the studies checked, an unresolved V gene accounts for under half, and the remainder has no known explanation. In all, the sample holds more than 45,000 clones, and roughly 89% of those were seen once. The ten most abundant clones make up less than 60% of the sample. Including cysteine and phenylalanine, the CDR3 has 14 amino acids. Just CDR3 DNA is preserved here, 42 bases in frame from base 1. V is pruned by 0 bases and J by 4 bases, leaving 0 bases of the junction without a gene match. The germline V gene (reference sequence) supplies CDR1 MNHNY and CDR2 SVGAGI. Patients with a history of autoimmune disease or receiving systemic immunosuppression were excluded from the trial. Peripheral blood for TCR sequencing was collected from all dose cohorts at baseline, on cycle 4 day 1, and on cycle 7 day 1. Samples were obtained from an open-label, multicenter, first-in-human phase I dose-escalation trial of ivuxolimab. The trial enrolled adults with locally advanced or metastatic head and neck squamous cell, hepatocellular, melanoma or renal cell carcinoma. Before TCR sequencing, CD4+ T cells and CD8+ T cells were sorted from peripheral blood as separate populations.

Comments on this clone: Its antigen specificity is not known. Per-nucleotide qualities are absent, and no much larger clonotype sits a single base away. The identical CDR3 is also encoded by other nucleotide sequences in the sample.

The sample consisted of CD4+ or CD8+ T cells sorted from blood, taken in a trial of the OX40 agonist ivuxolimab. The sequence was obtained from an adult with an advanced solid tumor such as melanoma, head and neck, liver or kidney cancer. The rearrangement combines TRBV6-6 with TRBJ2-7; 10 nucleotides in the junction match TRBD1. The bases are TGTGCCAGCAGTTACTCGGGACAGGGGTACGAGCAGTACTTC. This gives the protein CASSYSGQGYEQYF.